Each of the 30 T cell receptor beta chains below was sequenced from the same sample in a study of cytomegalovirus exposure and HLA in healthy donors. The study ran its PCR with 60 Vbeta and 13 Jbeta primers. TCRdb's table, derived via immunoSEQ multiplex PCR, lists solely in-frame clones and lacks some. Of around 200,000 clones in the sample, 75% to 80% were seen once. The sequencing sample was made of PBMCs. These receptors were collected from a male donor in good health and CMV-seronegative.

The chain is built from TRBV5-4 and TRBJ1-4; D is perhaps TRBD1 (5 bases). Germline values: CDR1 SGHNT, CDR2 YYREEE (reference sequence). The CDR3 is 16 residues long. Deletions cut 4 bases from V and 3 bases from J, with 16 bases between. The CDR3 bases are TGTGCCAGCAGCGTAGGCGGGGCCAGGGCTAATGAAAAACTGTTTTTT. It specifies CASSVGGARANEKLFF.

The chain has TRBV7-3 and TRBJ2-3, with TRBD2 matching 13 bases. Germline V CDR1 and CDR2: SGHTA, FQGTGA. This CDR3 contains 15 residues. The J segment lost 6 bases and the V segment lost 5 bases, leaving 5 bases of the junction unmatched. Here the CDR3 reads CASSIGLAGVDTQYF. The CDR3 coding sequence is TGTGCCAGCAGCATTGGACTAGCGGGAGTGGATACGCAGTATTTT. Variable domain in full (rest from reference TRBV7-3 and TRBJ2-3): GAGVSQTPSNKVTEKGKYVELRCDPISGHTALYWYRQSLGQGPEFLIYFQGTGAADDSGLPNDRFFAVRPEGSVSTLKIQRTERGDSAVYLCASSIGLAGVDTQYFGPGTRLTVL.

The chain has TRBV30 and TRBJ2-1; TRBD1 aligns across 9 bases. Germline V gives CDR1 GTSNPN, CDR2 SVGIG (reference sequence). The V and J ends lost 1 base and 7 bases, in that order; junction bases with no gene match: 8. There are 15 residues in the CDR3. The chain's CDR3 is CAWSEGQGMGNEQFF. The DNA for the CDR3 is TGTGCCTGGAGTGAGGGACAGGGTATGGGGAATGAGCAGTTCTTC.

V gene TRBV28 combines with J gene TRBJ2-7; 10 bases line up with TRBD2. The junction had 12 bases not matched to a gene; V was cut back by 7 bases and J by 6 bases. The length of the CDR3 is 15 residues. The germline gives CDR1 MDHEN, CDR2 SYDVKM. CDR3 in DNA: TGTGCCAGCAACCTTAGCGGGGGGTGGCTTGCCGAGCAGTACTTC. This gives the protein CASNLSGGWLAEQYF.

The rearrangement joins TRBV27 to TRBJ1-1, with D maybe TRBD1 (5 bases). In germline, CDR1 is MNHEY, CDR2 SMNVEV (reference sequence). This CDR3 region has 14 residues. V was cut by 1 base and J by 3 bases, with 9 bases left in between. This CDR3 is CASSLFRQHTEAFF. In nucleotides, the CDR3 is TGTGCCAGCAGTTTATTCCGACAGCACACTGAAGCTTTCTTT.

This clone was observed once. The chain uses TRBV5-5 and TRBJ1-2; D may be TRBD1 (6 bases). V was shortened by 4 bases and J by 4 bases, with 14 bases between the two germline ends. Germline CDR1 is SGHKS and CDR2 is YYEKEE (reference sequence). The CDR3 has 14 amino acids. In DNA, the CDR3 is TGTGCCAGCAGCCCAACAGGGTTTCGCTATGGCTACACCTTC. Translating gives CASSPTGFRYGYTF.

The chain uses TRBV2 and TRBJ1-3, with a possible D match to TRBD1 (5 bases). Per the germline V gene, CDR1 is SNHLY and CDR2 is FYNNEI. The V gene lost 11 bases and the J gene lost 11 bases, with 16 bases spanning the gap. The CDR3 runs 11 residues. The CDR3 loop is CAGRGRWAIYF. The CDR3 nucleotides are TGTGCCGGAAGGGGTCGCTGGGCCATATATTTT.

The chain has TRBV5-4 and TRBJ2-5; the match to TRBD2 covers 9 bases. In germline, CDR1 is SGHNT, CDR2 YYREEE (reference sequence). Trimming cost V 2 bases and J 5 bases; bases outside gene matches: 7. The CDR3 length is 15 residues. This CDR3 is CASSLAGGRGETQYF. CDR3 DNA sequence: TGTGCCAGCAGCTTAGCGGGAGGAAGGGGGGAGACCCAGTACTTC. Full variable domain (missing parts from reference TRBV5-4 and TRBJ2-5): ETGVTQSPTHLIKTRGQQVTLRCSSQSGHNTVSWYQQALGQGPQFIFQYYREEENGRGNFPPRFSGLQFPNYSSELNVNALELDDSALYLCASSLAGGRGETQYFGPGTRLLVL.

The chain combines TRBV5-1 with TRBJ1-1; TRBD1 agrees at 7 bases. J gave up 2 bases and V 3 bases, and 4 bases lay outside the gene matches. The germline CDR1 and CDR2 sequences are SGHRS and YFSETQ. This CDR3 contains 14 residues. The DNA for the CDR3 is TGCGCCAGCAGCTCCAGGGGGACAAACACTGAAGCTTTCTTT. This encodes CASSSRGTNTEAFF.

The V and J genes are TRBV7-2 and TRBJ1-6; a possible D gene is TRBD1 (6 bases). Germline V gives CDR1 SGHTA, CDR2 FQGNSA. The V and J ends lost 5 bases and 5 bases respectively, with 19 bases between them. The CDR3 totals 17 residues. CDR3 in DNA: TGTGCCAGCAGCCGAACCGGGACATTGCTCCATAATTCACCCCTCCACTTT. Amino acid sequence: CASSRTGTLLHNSPLHF.

This sequence joins TRBV11-1 and TRBJ2-4, with 10 positions matching TRBD1. This CDR3 region has 15 residues. V dropped 1 base and J dropped 7; count of bases not matched to a gene: 4. Germline lookup yields CDR1 SGHAT and CDR2 FQDESV (reference sequence). For the CDR3, the DNA is TGTGCCAGCAGCTTAGGGGTGGGACAGGGGAACATTCAGTACTTC. It is translated as CASSLGVGQGNIQYF.

The chain is built from TRBV5-1 and TRBJ2-1, with D possibly TRBD1 on 6 matching bases. There are 17 residues in the CDR3. Germline CDR1 and CDR2: SGHRS and YFSETQ. Trimming removed 2 bases at V and 9 bases at J, with 24 bases between. CDR3 loop: CASSFMTQGVVGGEQFF. CDR3 in DNA: TGCGCCAGCAGCTTTATGACACAGGGCGTGGTAGGCGGTGAGCAGTTCTTC.

With regard to this clone: Other nucleotide sequences in the sample specify the same CDR3. This chain joins TRBV5-1 and TRBJ2-3; 9 nucleotides line up with TRBD2. The CDR3 has 14 amino acids. Germline V gene lookup returns CDR1 SGHRS and CDR2 YFSETQ. Trimming cost V 3 bases and J 1 base; bases outside gene matches: 0. The CDR3 coding sequence is TGCGCCAGCAGCTCTAGCGGGGGCACAGATACGCAGTATTTT. Translation gives CASSSSGGTDTQYF.

J is TRBJ2-7 and V is TRBV7-9; TRBD1 matches at 8 bases. CDR3 length: 16 amino acids. V shed 4 bases, J shed 0 bases, and the junction held 8 bases outside the gene matches. Germline CDR1 reads SEHNR; CDR2 reads FQNEAQ (reference sequence). The CDR3 sequence is CASSSLTGQVSYEQYF. The CDR3, as DNA: TGTGCCAGCAGCTCCCTTACGGGACAGGTCTCCTACGAGCAGTACTTC.

V is TRBV19 and J is TRBJ1-5; the D gene is possibly TRBD1 (5 bases). The germline V gene has CDR1 LNHDA and CDR2 SQIVND (reference sequence). Trimming left V 7 bases short and J 0 bases short, with 16 bases between. The length of the CDR3 is 16 residues. CDR3 in amino acids: CASIGAGHYSNQPQHF. The CDR3 nucleotides are TGTGCCAGTATTGGGGCAGGGCACTATAGCAATCAGCCCCAGCATTTT.

This chain links TRBV5-1 with TRBJ1-4, with D possibly TRBD1 on 6 matching bases. The V gene lost 3 bases and the J gene lost 8 bases, with 20 bases spanning the gap. Germline V gene lookup returns CDR1 SGHRS and CDR2 YFSETQ. The CDR3 contains 16 residues. The CDR3 region is CASSWTSTGSGEKLFF. The CDR3 region has the DNA TGCGCCAGCAGCTGGACGAGTACAGGGTCCGGGGAAAAACTGTTTTTT. The full variable domain, in which reference TRBV5-1 and TRBJ1-4 provide the parts outside the CDR3, is KAGVTQTPRYLIKTRGQQVTLSCSPISGHRSVSWYQQTPGQGLQFLFEYFSETQRNKGNFPGRFSGRQFSNSRSEMNVSTLELGDSALYLCASSWTSTGSGEKLFFGSGTQLSVL.

The chain carries TRBV7-2 and TRBJ2-1, with D possibly matching TRBD2 (7 bases). Trimming removed 4 bases from V and 7 bases from J, with 14 bases in between. The CDR3 runs 14 residues. Per germline, CDR1 SGHTA and CDR2 FQGNSA. Here the CDR3 DNA reads TGTGCCAGCAGCTGGGGGGGCCCCGAAAATGAGCAGTTCTTC. This encodes CASSWGGPENEQFF.

V gene TRBV2 combines with J gene TRBJ2-5, with D maybe TRBD1 (6 bases). This CDR3 is built from 13 residues. The germline V gene encodes CDR1 SNHLY and CDR2 FYNNEI. Trimming shortened V by 6 bases and J by 2 bases, and 10 bases separated the two germline ends. The CDR3 loop reads CASRGARQETQYF. The CDR3 region has the DNA TGTGCCAGCAGGGGGGCCCGACAAGAGACCCAGTACTTC.

In DNA form, the CDR3 reads TGTGCCAGCAGCGTGACTAGCGGGGGTTACGAGCAGTACTTC. Translating it yields CASSVTSGGYEQYF. The chain carries TRBV9 and TRBJ2-7; 12 bases fit TRBD2. J lost 4 bases, V lost 2 bases, and 1 base had no gene match. In germline, CDR1 is SGDLS, CDR2 YYNGEE. The CDR3 has 14 residues.

The chain joins TRBV28 to TRBJ1-6, with TRBD1 matching 11 bases. The CDR3 extends over 16 amino acids. Germline V gene sequence: CDR1 MDHEN, CDR2 SYDVKM. V lost 4 bases to trimming and J lost 6 bases; unmatched junction nucleotides: 5. The CDR3 DNA reads as TGTGCCAGCAGTTCTCTCGGGACAGGGGGTAATTCACCCCTCCACTTT. It translates to CASSSLGTGGNSPLHF.

V usage is TRBV7-9 and J usage is TRBJ2-2; weak D call: TRBD1 (6 bases). The ends were cut back, 11 bases at V and 5 bases at J, with 12 bases in the middle. Germline V lookup: CDR1 SEHNR, CDR2 FQNEAQ (reference sequence). The CDR3 loop spans 12 amino acids. CDR3 DNA: TGTGCCTCCAGGGGCTGGACCGGGGAGCTGTTTTTT. It translates to CASRGWTGELFF.

V is TRBV4-2 and J is TRBJ2-1, with 7 bases matching TRBD2. Germline values: CDR1 LGHNA, CDR2 YNFKEQ. The CDR3 runs to 17 residues. Trimming cost V 0 bases and J 0 bases; bases outside gene matches: 5. Here the CDR3 reads CASSQEDSGYSYNEQFF. As DNA, the CDR3 is TGTGCCAGCAGCCAAGAGGATAGCGGGTACTCCTACAATGAGCAGTTCTTC.

This clone has just one count. At one of its ends the junction is not consistent with the germline gene, which may arise from a read error. This CDR3 reads CSSSLESGGRFYGYTF. CDR3 bases: TGTTCCAGCAGCTTAGAGTCCGGGGGGCGCTTCTATGGCTACACCTTC. The chain is built from TRBV7-9 and TRBJ1-2, with TRBD1 as a possible D gene (6 bases). The CDR3 totals 16 residues. Per the germline V gene, CDR1 is SEHNR and CDR2 is FQNEAQ (reference sequence).

This rearrangement joins TRBV14 to TRBJ1-6; the D gene is possibly TRBD1 (5 bases). The CDR3 is 13 amino acids. Germline values: CDR1 SGHDN, CDR2 FVKESK. Trimming took 2 bases from V and 9 from J, leaving 8 bases between them. For the CDR3, the DNA is TGTGCCAGCAGCCAAAGACAGTTTTCACCCCTCCACTTT. Its translation is CASSQRQFSPLHF.

The genes are TRBV6-1 and TRBJ1-6; 7 bases are shared with TRBD1. Germline CDR1 and CDR2: MNHNS and SASEGT. The CDR3 covers 18 residues. Trimming cost V 4 bases and J 0 bases; bases outside gene matches: 9. The CDR3 is CASSGDSMLSSYNSPLHF. DNA for the CDR3: TGTGCCAGCAGTGGGGACAGTATGTTGAGCTCCTATAATTCACCCCTCCACTTT.

The chain links TRBV18 to TRBJ2-7, with 10 positions matching TRBD2. Germline trimming cut 1 base from V and 5 bases from J; bases unmatched to any gene: 8. The germline gives CDR1 KGHSH, CDR2 LQKENI. The CDR3 extends over 16 amino acids. The CDR3 nucleotides read TGTGCCAGCTCACCACAAGGAGCGGGAGGGGGCAACGAGCAGTACTTC. It codes for CASSPQGAGGGNEQYF.

The gene calls are TRBV10-2 and TRBJ1-6, with 8 bases lining up with TRBD1. CDR1 is WSHSY and CDR2 is SAAADI in the germline V gene. This CDR3 is built from 15 residues. Germline trimming cut 5 bases from V and 10 bases from J; bases unmatched to any gene: 10. The DNA for the CDR3 is TGCGCCAGCAGTCAATCTGGACAGGGAAAATCACCCCTCCACTTT. Translated: CASSQSGQGKSPLHF.

The chain recombines TRBV10-3 with TRBJ1-5, with D perhaps TRBD1 (5 bases). Germline V lookup: CDR1 ENHRY, CDR2 SYGVKD. The CDR3 loop spans 16 amino acids. The V end was cut by 10 bases, the J end by 5 bases, with 24 bases between. The CDR3 sequence is CATLAEGLLSDQPQHF. For the CDR3, the DNA is TGTGCCACCCTCGCGGAGGGGCTGTTAAGCGATCAGCCCCAGCATTTT.

This chain connects TRBV7-3 to TRBJ2-2; 8 positions match TRBD2. Looked up from germline, CDR1 is SGHTA and CDR2 is FQGTGA. The V and J ends lost 4 bases and 5 bases, in that order; junction bases with no gene match: 6. The CDR3 length is 15 residues. The DNA of the CDR3 is TGTGCCAGCAGCTCGACTAGCGCGTTAACCGGGGAGCTGTTTTTT. The encoded protein is CASSSTSALTGELFF.

This rearrangement joins TRBV4-1 to TRBJ2-7, with D possibly TRBD1 on 6 matching bases. The V gene's germline CDR1 is MGHRA and CDR2 YSYEKL. The length of the CDR3 is 17 residues. Trimming stripped 0 bases from V and 3 bases from J, with 18 bases between. Written as DNA, the CDR3 is TGCGCCAGCAGCCAAGATCCGATGGGGGCGCAGGTCTACGAGCAGTACTTC. Translated: CASSQDPMGAQVYEQYF.